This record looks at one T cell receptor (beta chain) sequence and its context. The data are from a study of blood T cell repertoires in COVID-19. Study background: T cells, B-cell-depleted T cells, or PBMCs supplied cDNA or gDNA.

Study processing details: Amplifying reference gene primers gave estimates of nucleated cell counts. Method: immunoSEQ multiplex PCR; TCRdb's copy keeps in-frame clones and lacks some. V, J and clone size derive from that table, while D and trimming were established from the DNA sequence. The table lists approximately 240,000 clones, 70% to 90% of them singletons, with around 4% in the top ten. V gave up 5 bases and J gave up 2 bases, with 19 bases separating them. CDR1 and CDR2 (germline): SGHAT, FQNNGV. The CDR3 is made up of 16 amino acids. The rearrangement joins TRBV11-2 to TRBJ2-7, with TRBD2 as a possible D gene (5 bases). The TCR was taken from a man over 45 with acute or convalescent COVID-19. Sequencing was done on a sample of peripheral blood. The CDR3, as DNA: TGTGCCAGCAGCGCCGGACTCTCCCGGGCGACCTACGAGCAGTACTTC. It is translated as CASSAGLSRATYEQYF.